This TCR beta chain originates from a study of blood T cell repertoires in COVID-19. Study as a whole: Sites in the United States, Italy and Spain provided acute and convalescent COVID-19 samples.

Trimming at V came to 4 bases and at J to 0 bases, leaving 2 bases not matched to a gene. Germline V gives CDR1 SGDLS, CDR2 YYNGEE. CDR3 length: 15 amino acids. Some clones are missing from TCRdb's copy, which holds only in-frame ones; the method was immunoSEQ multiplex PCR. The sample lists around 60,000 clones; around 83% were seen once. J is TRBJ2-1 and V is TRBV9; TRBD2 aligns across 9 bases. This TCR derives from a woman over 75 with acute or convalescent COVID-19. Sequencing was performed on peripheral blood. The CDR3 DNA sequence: TGTGCCAGCAGCCTTAGCGGGAGCTCCTACAATGAGCAGTTCTTC. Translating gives CASSLSGSSYNEQFF.